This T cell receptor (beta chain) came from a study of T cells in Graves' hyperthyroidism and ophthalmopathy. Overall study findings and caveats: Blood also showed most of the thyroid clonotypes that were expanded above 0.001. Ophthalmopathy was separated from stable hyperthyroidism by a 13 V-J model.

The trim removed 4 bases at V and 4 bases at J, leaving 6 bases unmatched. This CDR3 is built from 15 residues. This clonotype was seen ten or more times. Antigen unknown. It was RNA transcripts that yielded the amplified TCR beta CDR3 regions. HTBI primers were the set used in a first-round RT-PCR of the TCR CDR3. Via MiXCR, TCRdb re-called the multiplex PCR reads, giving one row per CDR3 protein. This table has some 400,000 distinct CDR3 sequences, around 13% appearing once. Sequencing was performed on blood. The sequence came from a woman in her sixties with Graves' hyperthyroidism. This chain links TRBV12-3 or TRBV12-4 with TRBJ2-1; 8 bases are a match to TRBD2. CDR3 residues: CASSYGAGVYNEQFF. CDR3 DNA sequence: TGTGCCAGCAGTTATGGAGCGGGAGTATACAATGAGCAGTTCTTC.